This entry lists 18 T cell receptor beta chains sequenced from one sample in a study of OX40 agonist ivuxolimab in advanced cancers. Sequencing used immunoSEQ multiplex PCR; TCRdb keeps in-frame clones, though not all of them. The sample contains approximately 47,000 clones, about 81% of which appear only once. Sequencing was performed on CD4+ or CD8+ T cells sorted from blood, taken in a trial of the OX40 agonist ivuxolimab. These receptors were taken from an adult with an advanced solid tumor such as melanoma, head and neck, liver or kidney cancer.

V and J are TRBV10-3 and TRBJ1-5; 12 nucleotides align to TRBD1. J lost 7 bases, V lost 10 bases, and 8 bases had no gene match. Germline CDR1 ENHRY, CDR2 SYGVKD. This CDR3 has 14 amino acids. In nucleotides, the CDR3 is TGTGCCACCGGGACAGGGGGCAAGGAACAGCCCCAGCATTTT. As protein: CATGTGGKEQPQHF.

This clone was observed a few times. This CDR3 reads CASSEPFVRDSDKNIQYF. The CDR3 DNA reads TGTGCCAGCAGTGAACCCTTTGTTAGGGACAGCGACAAAAACATTCAGTACTTC. V and J are TRBV25-1 and TRBJ2-4, with 7 bases lining up with TRBD1. Per germline, CDR1 MGHDK and CDR2 SYGVNS. The CDR3 has 18 amino acids. The junction had 13 bases not matched to a gene; V was cut back by 2 bases and J by 3 bases.

The chain employs TRBV30 and TRBJ2-1; 7 bases are a match to TRBD2. J lost 6 bases, V lost 2 bases, and 7 bases had no gene match. Germline CDR1 GTSNPN, CDR2 SVGIG (reference sequence). This CDR3 has 14 amino acids. The CDR3 is CAWSWASGGNEQFF. In DNA, the CDR3 is TGTGCCTGGAGTTGGGCTAGCGGCGGCAATGAGCAGTTCTTC.

The chain couples TRBV2 to TRBJ2-7, with 7 bases lining up with TRBD1. There are 14 residues in the CDR3. Trimming removed 3 bases from V and 3 bases from J; junction bases left unmatched: 5. From germline, CDR1 is SNHLY and CDR2 FYNNEI. CDR3 coding DNA: TGTGCCAGCAGTGAGATTTACAGGGGCTACGAGCAGTACTTC. It yields the protein CASSEIYRGYEQYF.

The genes are TRBV29-1 and TRBJ2-5; D is possibly TRBD2 (5 bases). The V gene's germline CDR1 is SQVTM and CDR2 ANQGSEA. This CDR3 has 12 amino acids. V was shortened by 4 bases and J by 4 bases, with 10 bases between the two germline ends. The CDR3 loop is CSVGYGVETQYF. The CDR3 DNA reads TGCAGCGTTGGGTACGGGGTAGAGACCCAGTACTTC.

The chain combines TRBV29-1 with TRBJ2-1, with 9 positions matching TRBD1. In germline, CDR1 is SQVTM, CDR2 ANQGSEA. The CDR3 has 14 residues. J lost 4 bases, V lost 6 bases, and 7 bases had no gene match. CDR3 residues: CSVTGTGNYNEQFF. CDR3 coding DNA: TGCAGCGTCACCGGGACAGGGAATTACAATGAGCAGTTCTTC.

This clone was found a few times. The chain joins TRBV5-4 to TRBJ2-2, with TRBD2 matching 8 bases. CDR3 size: 17 residues. Per the germline V gene, CDR1 is SGHNT and CDR2 is YYREEE (reference sequence). Losses at the gene ends were 3 bases for V and 8 bases for J; bases not matched to a gene: 15. CDR3 DNA: TGTGCCAGCAGCTCCTGGGGTCTAGCGGGTCTAGCAGGGGAGCTGTTTTTT. Residues: CASSSWGLAGLAGELFF.

This chain links TRBV7-8 with TRBJ1-6; 7 bases agree with TRBD1. Trimming took 4 bases from V and 14 from J; bases not matched to a gene: 17. CDR3 length equals 16 residues. The germline CDR1 and CDR2 sequences are SGHVS and FQNEAQ. CDR3 coding DNA: TGTGCCAGCAGCTCACTAAGGACAGGCCGTATTAGGTCCCTCCACTTT. Translating it yields CASSSLRTGRIRSLHF.

The chain joins TRBV5-4 to TRBJ2-1; D could derive from TRBD1 or TRBD2 (5 bases each). This CDR3 has 16 residues. With 3 bases removed from V and 0 bases from J, the gap between germline ends came to 13 bases. Germline V lookup: CDR1 SGHNT, CDR2 YYREEE (reference sequence). The chain's CDR3 is CASSSSGGGSYNEQFF. CDR3 in DNA: TGTGCCAGCAGCTCCTCAGGTGGGGGCTCCTACAATGAGCAGTTCTTC.

This clone was found a few times. The V call is TRBV19, the J call TRBJ1-2; no clear D. Trimming removed 6 bases from V and 3 bases from J, with 11 bases in between. The CDR3 is 13 amino acids. Germline V lookup: CDR1 LNHDA, CDR2 SQIVND (reference sequence). Here the CDR3 DNA reads TGTGCCAGTAGGGACCGAAGCTACTATGGCTACACCTTC. It translates to CASRDRSYYGYTF.

As DNA, the CDR3 is TGTGCCACCAAGAGGGACCCTATGAACACTGAAGCTTTCTTT. Amino acid sequence: CATKRDPMNTEAFF. The V and J genes are TRBV15 and TRBJ1-1; maybe TRBD1 (5 bases). The CDR3 extends over 14 amino acids. V was clipped by 7 bases and J by 0 bases, with 12 bases between them. Per germline, CDR1 LNHNV and CDR2 YYDKDF (reference sequence).

This clone showed up just a few times. The chain employs TRBV7-8 and TRBJ1-6; 8 bases map to TRBD1. Germline lookup yields CDR1 SGHVS and CDR2 FQNEAQ. V was pared by 3 bases and J by 6 bases, with 4 bases of the junction left unmatched. The CDR3 spans 15 residues. As DNA, the CDR3 is TGTGCCAGCAGCTTCGGGACAGGTCGTAATTCACCCCTCCACTTT. It translates to CASSFGTGRNSPLHF.

This chain joins TRBV28 and TRBJ1-5, with 8 bases that match TRBD1. The V and J ends lost 6 bases and 7 bases, in that order; junction bases with no gene match: 14. The CDR3 is made up of 16 amino acids. The germline gives CDR1 MDHEN, CDR2 SYDVKM. The CDR3 region is CASSSGQGDFWQPQHF. For the CDR3, the DNA is TGTGCCAGCAGCTCCGGACAGGGCGACTTTTGGCAGCCCCAGCATTTT.

This clone came up a few times. J is TRBJ2-5 and V is TRBV27; a possible D gene is TRBD2 (6 bases). The CDR3 is made up of 14 amino acids. V was cut by 2 bases and J by 2 bases, with 9 bases left in between. CDR1 and CDR2 from the germline V gene are MNHEY and SMNVEV (reference sequence). The CDR3 loop reads CASSLGSGQETQYF. The CDR3 DNA is TGTGCCAGCAGTTTAGGTAGCGGACAAGAGACCCAGTACTTC.

This clone was observed a few times. The chain uses TRBV7-2 and TRBJ2-7, with 8 nucleotides matching TRBD1. The CDR3 has 15 amino acids. The ends lost 2 bases at V and 6 bases at J; junction bases unmatched: 9. The germline gives CDR1 SGHTA, CDR2 FQGNSA. CDR3 in DNA: TGTGCCAGCAGCTTATGGACTGGGACAGGTAGCGAGCAGTACTTC. Translated, it gives CASSLWTGTGSEQYF.

The chain joins TRBV6-1 to TRBJ2-7, with 9 bases fitting TRBD1. Germline CDR1 and CDR2: MNHNS and SASEGT. V was pared by 10 bases and J by 2 bases, with 9 bases of the junction left unmatched. This CDR3 contains 14 residues. The CDR3: CATENRGLTYEQYF. The CDR3 DNA is TGTGCCACCGAGAACAGGGGGCTTACCTACGAGCAGTACTTC.

This chain connects TRBV9 to TRBJ2-1; 7 nucleotides agree with TRBD2. V shed 4 bases, J shed 12 bases, and the junction held 19 bases outside the gene matches. Germline V gene sequence: CDR1 SGDLS, CDR2 YYNGEE. The CDR3 totals 16 residues. The CDR3 region is CASSSQMAGAPIGQFF. CDR3 sequence (DNA): TGTGCCAGCAGCTCACAGATGGCGGGAGCCCCTATCGGGCAGTTCTTC.

This chain links TRBV2 with TRBJ2-1, with D possibly being TRBD1 (5 bases). Germline lookup yields CDR1 SNHLY and CDR2 FYNNEI. This CDR3 is built from 14 residues. With 7 bases removed from V and 6 bases from J, the gap between germline ends came to 16 bases. CDR3 residues: CASNLKTAPNEQFF. In DNA form, the CDR3 reads TGTGCCAGCAACCTAAAGACAGCACCCAATGAGCAGTTCTTC.